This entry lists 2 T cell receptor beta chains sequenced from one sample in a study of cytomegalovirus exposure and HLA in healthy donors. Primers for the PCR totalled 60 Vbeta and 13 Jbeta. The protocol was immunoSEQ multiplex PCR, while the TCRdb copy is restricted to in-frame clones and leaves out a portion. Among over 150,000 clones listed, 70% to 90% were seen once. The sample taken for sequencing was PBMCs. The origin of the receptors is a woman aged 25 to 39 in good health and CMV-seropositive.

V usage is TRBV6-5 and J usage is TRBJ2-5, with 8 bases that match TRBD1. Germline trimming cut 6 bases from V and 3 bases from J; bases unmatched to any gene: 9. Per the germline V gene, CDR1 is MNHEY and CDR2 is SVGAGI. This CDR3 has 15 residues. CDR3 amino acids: CASSYPTGGKETQYF. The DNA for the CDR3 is TGTGCCAGCAGCTACCCAACAGGGGGAAAAGAGACCCAGTACTTC.

This CDR3 is CASSVSENYGYTF. Here the CDR3 DNA reads TGTGCCAGCAGCGTTTCAGAAAACTATGGCTACACCTTC. The chain carries TRBV9 and TRBJ1-2; D ambiguous. The CDR3 totals 13 residues. Germline CDR1 SGDLS, CDR2 YYNGEE. V lost 2 bases, J lost 2 bases, and 7 bases lay in between.